The clone carrying this T cell receptor beta chain has only a few counts. Its antigen is unknown. MiXCR, applied by TCRdb to the reads, yields one record per CDR3 protein. The sample yields about 10,000 distinct CDR3 sequences, about a fifth seen once. This entry is derived from a study of liver allograft versus peripheral blood T cells. Study information: Peripheral blood of the recipients supplied T cell receptor repertoires that were compared with those in transplanted livers.

The V gene's germline CDR1 is MNHEY and CDR2 SMNVEV (reference sequence). The CDR3 covers 15 residues. Trimming at V came to 4 bases and at J to 8 bases, leaving 12 bases not matched to a gene. General study points: Peripheral blood reportedly held T cell receptor repertoires that differed from those inside liver allografts.

The chain is built from TRBV27 and TRBJ1-2; 8 bases are a match to TRBD1. This sequence was found in a human patient who had a liver transplant. The graft donor may account for some of the T cells. CDR3 in amino acids: CASSSYPGQGWGYTF. DNA for the CDR3: TGTGCCAGCAGTTCGTACCCTGGACAGGGCTGGGGCTACACCTTC.